This entry describes one T cell receptor beta chain. Germline values: CDR1 SGHNT, CDR2 YYREEE (reference sequence). This CDR3 region has 14 residues. V was pared by 4 bases and J by 4 bases, with 12 bases between. Some clones are missing from TCRdb's copy, which holds only in-frame ones; the method was immunoSEQ multiplex PCR. The sample carries fewer than 90,000 clones, about 89% recorded once. The record originates from a study of T cell changes during pregnancy in multiple sclerosis. This material consisted of peripheral blood, taken in the second trimester of pregnancy. This sequence was found in a female donor with multiple sclerosis, enrolled in a pregnancy study. This chain links TRBV5-4 with TRBJ1-3; D perhaps matches TRBD1 (5 bases). The CDR3 nucleotides read TGTGCCAGCAGCCCCGACAGTGGGGGAAACACCATATATTTT. It codes for CASSPDSGGNTIYF.